The text below deals with one TCR beta chain. The CDR3 extends over 16 amino acids. The V gene lost 2 bases and the J gene lost 2 bases, with 16 bases spanning the gap. From germline, CDR1 is SGHAT and CDR2 FQNNGV. The entry originates in a study of control samples from healthy donors and cancer patients. Method: immunoSEQ multiplex PCR; TCRdb's copy keeps in-frame clones and lacks some. Altogether roughly 90,000 clones are present, around 80% being singletons, with the ten largest covering approximately 9.8%. The source of this sequence is a woman aged 60-75 years in good health. The chain couples TRBV11-2 to TRBJ2-7; D is possibly TRBD1 (5 bases). The specimen sequenced was blood. The CDR3 is CASSLLVGAETYEQYF. DNA for the CDR3: TGTGCCAGCAGCTTATTAGTTGGGGCGGAGACCTACGAGCAGTACTTC.